This record covers a single T cell receptor beta chain. The data stem from a study of blood T cell repertoires in COVID-19. Overall study context: Collection of acute and convalescent COVID-19 samples took place in the United States, Italy and Spain.

Profiling relied on immunoSEQ multiplex PCR, and the TCRdb table lists in-frame clones only, not all of them. The sample consists of 300,000 to 450,000 clones, around nine tenths of them appearing once. Trimming pared 3 bases from V and 5 bases from J, leaving 8 bases between. The CDR3 spans 12 residues. Germline loops: CDR1 LGHNT, CDR2 FRNRAP. The sequenced sample was peripheral blood. The TCR originated in a human donor in a cohort sampled during active COVID-19. The chain recombines TRBV12-5 with TRBJ2-7; D uncertain. The CDR3 bases are TGTGCTAGTGGTTTTGGTTCGGACGAGCAGTACTTC. Encoded protein: CASGFGSDEQYF.